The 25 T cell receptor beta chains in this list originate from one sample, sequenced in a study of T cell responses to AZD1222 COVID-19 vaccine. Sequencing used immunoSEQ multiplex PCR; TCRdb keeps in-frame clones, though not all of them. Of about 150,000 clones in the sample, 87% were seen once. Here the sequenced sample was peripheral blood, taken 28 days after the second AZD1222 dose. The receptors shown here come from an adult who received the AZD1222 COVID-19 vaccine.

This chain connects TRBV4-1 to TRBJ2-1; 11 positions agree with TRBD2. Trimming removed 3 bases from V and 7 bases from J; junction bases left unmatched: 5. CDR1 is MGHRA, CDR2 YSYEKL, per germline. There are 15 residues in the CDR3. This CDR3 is CASSHRLAGLNEQFF. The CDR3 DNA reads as TGCGCCAGCAGCCATAGACTAGCGGGATTGAATGAGCAGTTCTTC.

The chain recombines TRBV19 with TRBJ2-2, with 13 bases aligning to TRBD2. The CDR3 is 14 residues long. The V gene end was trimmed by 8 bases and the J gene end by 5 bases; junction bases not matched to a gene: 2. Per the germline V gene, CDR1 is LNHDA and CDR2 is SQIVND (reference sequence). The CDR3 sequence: CASGLAGETGELFF. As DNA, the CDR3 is TGTGCCAGTGGACTAGCGGGAGAAACCGGGGAGCTGTTTTTT.

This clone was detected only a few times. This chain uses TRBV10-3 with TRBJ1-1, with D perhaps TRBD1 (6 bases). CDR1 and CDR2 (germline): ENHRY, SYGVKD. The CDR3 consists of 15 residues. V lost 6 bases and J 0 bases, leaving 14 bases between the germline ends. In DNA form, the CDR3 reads TGTGCCATCAGGGACCTAGGGGGGTTGAACACTGAAGCTTTCTTT. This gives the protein CAIRDLGGLNTEAFF.

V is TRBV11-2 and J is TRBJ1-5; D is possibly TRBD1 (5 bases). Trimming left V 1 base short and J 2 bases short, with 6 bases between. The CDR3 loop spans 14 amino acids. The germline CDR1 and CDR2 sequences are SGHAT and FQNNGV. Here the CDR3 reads CASSLGGGNQPQHF. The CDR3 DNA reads TGTGCCAGCAGCTTAGGGGGGGGCAATCAGCCCCAGCATTTT.

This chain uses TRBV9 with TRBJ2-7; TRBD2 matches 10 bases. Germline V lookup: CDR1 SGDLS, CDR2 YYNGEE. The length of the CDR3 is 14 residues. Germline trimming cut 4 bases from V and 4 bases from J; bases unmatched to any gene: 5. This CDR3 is CASSPVAGGYEQYF. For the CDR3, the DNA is TGTGCCAGCAGCCCAGTAGCGGGAGGATACGAGCAGTACTTC. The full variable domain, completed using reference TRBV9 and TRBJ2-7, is DSGVTQTPKHLITATGQRVTLRCSPRSGDLSVYWYQQSLDQGLQFLIQYYNGEERAKGNILERFSAQQFPDLHSELNLSSLELGDSALYFCASSPVAGGYEQYFGPGTRLTVT.

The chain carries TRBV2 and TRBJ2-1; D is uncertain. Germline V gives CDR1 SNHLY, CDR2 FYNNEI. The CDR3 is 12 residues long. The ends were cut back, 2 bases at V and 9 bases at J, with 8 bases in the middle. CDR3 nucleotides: TGTGCCAGCAGTGAAAGGGTAGCTGAGCAGTTCTTC. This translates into CASSERVAEQFF.

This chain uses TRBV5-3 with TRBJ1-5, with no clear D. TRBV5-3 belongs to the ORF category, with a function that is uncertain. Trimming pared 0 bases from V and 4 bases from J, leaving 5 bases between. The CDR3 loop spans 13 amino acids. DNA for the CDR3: TGTGCCAGAAGCTTGGGGGAGAATCAGCCCCAGCATTTT. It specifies CARSLGENQPQHF.

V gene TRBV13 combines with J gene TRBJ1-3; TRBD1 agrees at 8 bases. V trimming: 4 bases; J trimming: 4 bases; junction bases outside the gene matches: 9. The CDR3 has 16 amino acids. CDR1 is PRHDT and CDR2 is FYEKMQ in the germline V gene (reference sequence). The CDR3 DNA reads TGTGCCAGCAGCTCTAGACAGGGGACGTTAGGAAACACCATATATTTT. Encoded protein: CASSSRQGTLGNTIYF. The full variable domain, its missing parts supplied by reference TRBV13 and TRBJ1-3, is AAGVIQSPRHLIKEKRETATLKCYPIPRHDTVYWYQQGPGQDPQFLISFYEKMQSDKGSIPDRFSAQQFSDYHSELNMSSLELGDSALYFCASSSRQGTLGNTIYFGEGSWLTVV.

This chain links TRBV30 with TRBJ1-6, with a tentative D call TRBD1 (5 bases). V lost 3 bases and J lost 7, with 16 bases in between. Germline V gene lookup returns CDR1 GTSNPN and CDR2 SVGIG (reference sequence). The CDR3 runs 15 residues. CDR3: CAWSFPGQTNSPLHF. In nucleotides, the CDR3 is TGTGCCTGGAGCTTTCCGGGGCAAACGAATTCACCCCTCCACTTT.

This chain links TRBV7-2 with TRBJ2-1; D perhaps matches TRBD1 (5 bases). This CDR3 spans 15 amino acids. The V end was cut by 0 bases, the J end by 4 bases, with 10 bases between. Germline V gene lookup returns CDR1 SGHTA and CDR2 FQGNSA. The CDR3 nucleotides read TGTGCCAGCAGCTTAGCAGGGGCGGTTTACAATGAGCAGTTCTTC. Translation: CASSLAGAVYNEQFF.

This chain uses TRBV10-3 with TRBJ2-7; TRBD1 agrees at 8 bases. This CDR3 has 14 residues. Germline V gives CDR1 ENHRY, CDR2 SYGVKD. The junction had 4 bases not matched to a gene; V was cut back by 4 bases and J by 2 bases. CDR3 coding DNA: TGTGCCATCAGTGTACAGGGGGTCGCCTACGAGCAGTACTTC. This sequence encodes CAISVQGVAYEQYF.

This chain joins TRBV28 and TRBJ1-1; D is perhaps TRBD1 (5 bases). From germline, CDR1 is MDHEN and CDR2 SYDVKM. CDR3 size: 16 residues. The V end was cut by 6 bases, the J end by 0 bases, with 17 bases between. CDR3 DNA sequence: TGTGCCAGCAGGGCCCCCGGTCGGGGGATGAACACTGAAGCTTTCTTT. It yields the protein CASRAPGRGMNTEAFF. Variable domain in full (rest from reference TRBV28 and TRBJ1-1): DVKVTQSSRYLVKRTGEKVFLECVQDMDHENMFWYRQDPGLGLRLIYFSYDVKMKEKGDIPEGYSVSREKKERFSLILESASTNQTSMYLCASRAPGRGMNTEAFFGQGTRLTVV.

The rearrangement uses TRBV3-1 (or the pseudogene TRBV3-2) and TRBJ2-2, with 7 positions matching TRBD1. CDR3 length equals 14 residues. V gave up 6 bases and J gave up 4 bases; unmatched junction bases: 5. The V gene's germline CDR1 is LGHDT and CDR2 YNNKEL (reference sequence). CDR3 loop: CASRLGQPTGELFF. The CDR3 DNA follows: TGTGCCAGCAGACTGGGACAGCCCACCGGGGAGCTGTTTTTT.

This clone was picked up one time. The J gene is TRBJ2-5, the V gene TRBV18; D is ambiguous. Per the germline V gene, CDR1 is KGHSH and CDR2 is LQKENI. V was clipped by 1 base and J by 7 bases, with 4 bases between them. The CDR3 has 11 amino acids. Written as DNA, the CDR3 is TGTGCCAGCTCACCACTTGGGACCCAGTACTTC. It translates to CASSPLGTQYF.

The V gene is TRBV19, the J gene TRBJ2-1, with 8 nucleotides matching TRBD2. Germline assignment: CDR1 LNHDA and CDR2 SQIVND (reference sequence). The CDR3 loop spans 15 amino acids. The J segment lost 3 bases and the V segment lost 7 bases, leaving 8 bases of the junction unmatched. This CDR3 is CASIGLAGGYNEQFF. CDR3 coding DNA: TGTGCCAGTATAGGACTGGCGGGAGGCTACAATGAGCAGTTCTTC.

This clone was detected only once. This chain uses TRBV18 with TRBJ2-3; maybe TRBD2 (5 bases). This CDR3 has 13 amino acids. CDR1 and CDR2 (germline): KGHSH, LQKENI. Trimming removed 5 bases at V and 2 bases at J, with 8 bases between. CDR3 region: CASSTGITDTQYF. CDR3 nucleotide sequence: TGTGCCAGCTCAACGGGGATCACAGATACGCAGTATTTT.

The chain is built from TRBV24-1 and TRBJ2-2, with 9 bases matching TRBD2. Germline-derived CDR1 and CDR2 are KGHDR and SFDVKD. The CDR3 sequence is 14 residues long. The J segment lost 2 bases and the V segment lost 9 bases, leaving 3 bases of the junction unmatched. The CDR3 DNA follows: TGTGCCACCGCGCTAGCGGGAAACACCGGGGAGCTGTTTTTT. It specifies CATALAGNTGELFF.

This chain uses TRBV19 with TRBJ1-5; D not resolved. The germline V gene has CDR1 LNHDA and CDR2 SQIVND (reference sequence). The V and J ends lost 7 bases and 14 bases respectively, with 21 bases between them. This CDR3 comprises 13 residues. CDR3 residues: CASTDPARALEHF. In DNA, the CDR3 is TGTGCCAGTACCGACCCGGCCCGGGCTCTTGAGCATTTT.

The CDR3 spells CASSGLAGSGMGAQYF. The CDR3 DNA is TGTGCCAGCAGCGGACTAGCGGGGAGTGGCATGGGCGCTCAGTACTTC. This rearrangement joins TRBV9 to TRBJ2-5; 11 bases map to TRBD2. This CDR3 has 16 residues. Germline lookup yields CDR1 SGDLS and CDR2 YYNGEE. With 3 bases clipped from V and 11 bases from J, the junction kept 15 bases outside the gene matches.

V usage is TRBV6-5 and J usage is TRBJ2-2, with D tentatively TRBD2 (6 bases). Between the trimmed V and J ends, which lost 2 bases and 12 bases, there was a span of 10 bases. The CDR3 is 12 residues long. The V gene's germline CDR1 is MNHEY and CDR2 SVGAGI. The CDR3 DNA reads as TGTGCCAGCAGTTACCCTCGGGAGCAGCTGTTTTTT. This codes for CASSYPREQLFF.

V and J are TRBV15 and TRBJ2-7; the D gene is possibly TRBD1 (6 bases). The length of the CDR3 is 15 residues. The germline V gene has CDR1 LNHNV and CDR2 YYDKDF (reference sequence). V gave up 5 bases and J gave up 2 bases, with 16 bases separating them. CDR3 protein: CATSLGTLPTYEQYF. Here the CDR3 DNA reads TGTGCCACCAGCCTCGGGACACTACCAACCTACGAGCAGTACTTC.

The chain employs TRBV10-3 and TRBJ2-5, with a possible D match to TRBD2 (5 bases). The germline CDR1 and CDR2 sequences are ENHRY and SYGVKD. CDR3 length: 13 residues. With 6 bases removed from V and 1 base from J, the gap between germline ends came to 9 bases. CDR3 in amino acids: CAISPGSQETQYF. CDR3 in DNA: TGTGCCATCAGCCCGGGATCCCAAGAGACCCAGTACTTC.

This CDR3 reads CACGQSAGNTEAFF. The CDR3, as DNA: TGTGCCTGCGGACAGTCTGCTGGGAACACTGAAGCTTTCTTT. The chain is built from TRBV30 and TRBJ1-1; D perhaps matches TRBD1 (6 bases). CDR3 length: 14 residues. V lost 6 bases, J lost 1 base, and 15 bases lay in between. The germline V gene encodes CDR1 GTSNPN and CDR2 SVGIG (reference sequence).

This CDR3 reads CASSQAADQPQHF. CDR3 DNA: TGCGCCAGCAGCCAGGCAGCCGATCAGCCCCAGCATTTT. This chain connects TRBV4-3 to TRBJ1-5, with D unresolved. V was shortened by 3 bases and J by 5 bases, with 8 bases between the two germline ends. Germline V gives CDR1 LGHNA, CDR2 YSLEER. The CDR3 is made up of 13 amino acids.

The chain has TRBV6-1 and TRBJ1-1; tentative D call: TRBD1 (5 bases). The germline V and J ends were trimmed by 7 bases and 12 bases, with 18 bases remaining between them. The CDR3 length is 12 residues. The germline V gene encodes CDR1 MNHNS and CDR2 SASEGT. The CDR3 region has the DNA TGTGCCAGCAACAAACCGGGGGAGAGAACTTTCTTT. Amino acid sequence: CASNKPGERTFF.